These 20 T cell receptor beta chains came from one sample sequenced in a study of CD8 T cells in ankylosing spondylitis. TCRdb recomputed calls from the 5' RACE reads with MiXCR, one row per CDR3 protein. The table has 200,000 to 300,000 distinct CDR3 sequences, about 11% seen once; the top ten hold about 6.8%. Sample: blood, either unsorted or a sorted T cell fraction (not recorded which). The receptors stem from a male donor with ankylosing spondylitis or in good health (not recorded which).

This clonotype was counted many times. The genes are TRBV20-1 and TRBJ2-5; 10 bases map to TRBD2. This CDR3 comprises 15 residues. Per germline, CDR1 DFQATT and CDR2 SNEGSKA (reference sequence). The V segment lost 4 bases and the J segment 2 bases; nucleotides outside the gene matches: 7. The CDR3 loop is CSATVGLALQETQYF. The CDR3 nucleotides read TGCAGTGCTACTGTGGGACTAGCGCTACAAGAGACCCAGTACTTC.

This clonotype was counted ten times or more. The J gene is TRBJ2-4, the V gene TRBV5-1; D might be TRBD1 or TRBD2, each matching 5 bases. This CDR3 has 15 amino acids. Trimming removed 4 bases at V and 6 bases at J, with 17 bases between. Per the germline V gene, CDR1 is SGHRS and CDR2 is YFSETQ. CDR3 coding DNA: TGCGCCAGCAGCCTCTCTGGGGACGGTAGAAACATTCAGTACTTC. This gives the protein CASSLSGDGRNIQYF.

The chain uses TRBV20-1 and TRBJ2-7, with TRBD1 matching 10 bases. CDR1 and CDR2 (germline): DFQATT, SNEGSKA (reference sequence). V lost 5 bases to trimming and J lost 7 bases; unmatched junction nucleotides: 14. CDR3 length equals 15 residues. The CDR3 region has the DNA TGCAGTGCTGGACAGAAAGGGACAGGGGCACTGGAGCAGTACTTC. Amino acids: CSAGQKGTGALEQYF.

Ten or more counts support this clonotype. The chain combines TRBV20-1 with TRBJ1-2; D not resolved. Looked up from germline, CDR1 is DFQATT and CDR2 is SNEGSKA (reference sequence). The V end was cut by 1 base, the J end by 4 bases, with 7 bases between. The CDR3 contains 12 residues. This CDR3 is CSARADLYGYTF. The DNA for the CDR3 is TGCAGTGCTAGAGCAGATCTCTATGGCTACACCTTC.

This clonotype appeared many times. This chain connects TRBV20-1 to TRBJ1-5, with D perhaps TRBD1 (6 bases). This CDR3 contains 15 residues. Per the germline V gene, CDR1 is DFQATT and CDR2 is SNEGSKA (reference sequence). V was pared by 5 bases and J by 2 bases, with 16 bases between. For the CDR3, the DNA is TGCAGTGCTGAGCCCAGGGGTTCGGGCAATCAGCCCCAGCATTTT. Encoded protein: CSAEPRGSGNQPQHF.

This clonotype came up many times. J is TRBJ2-3 and V is TRBV12-3 or TRBV12-4, with D possibly matching TRBD2 (6 bases). V was cut by 7 bases and J by 4 bases, with 12 bases left in between. The CDR3 totals 13 residues. CDR3 in DNA: TGTGCCAGCAACTCGGGCGGGGCAGATACGCAGTATTTT. Protein product: CASNSGGADTQYF.

This clonotype was seen repeatedly, ten times or more. This rearrangement joins TRBV5-1 to TRBJ2-7; D gene uncertain. With 2 bases removed from V and 0 bases from J, the gap between germline ends came to 15 bases. The CDR3 is 16 residues long. The germline V gene has CDR1 SGHRS and CDR2 YFSETQ. CDR3 nucleotides: TGCGCCAGCAGCTTTGTCCCCGACGGCAGCTCCTACGAGCAGTACTTC. Amino acid sequence: CASSFVPDGSSYEQYF.

The V and J genes are TRBV6-4 and TRBJ2-2; 10 bases are shared with TRBD2. The CDR3 spans 14 residues. J gave up 6 bases and V 5 bases, and 3 bases lay outside the gene matches. Per germline, CDR1 MRHNA and CDR2 SNTAGT. CDR3 in DNA: TGTGCCAGCAGTCCAGCGGGAGGGGCCGGGGAGCTGTTTTTT. The encoded protein is CASSPAGGAGELFF.

The chain employs TRBV20-1 and TRBJ2-3; the match to TRBD2 covers 7 bases. Trimming took 6 bases from V and 1 from J; bases not matched to a gene: 4. The CDR3 extends over 13 amino acids. CDR1 is DFQATT and CDR2 is SNEGSKA in the germline V gene (reference sequence). Here the CDR3 reads CSAATSGTDTQYF. CDR3 coding DNA: TGCAGTGCGGCCACTAGCGGCACAGATACGCAGTATTTT.

This clonotype was seen repeatedly, ten times or more. The chain links TRBV12-3 or TRBV12-4 to TRBJ2-5, with D unclear. V was cut by 5 bases and J by 5 bases, with 9 bases left in between. The CDR3 totals 12 residues. Here the CDR3 DNA reads TGTGCCAGCAGTCCTGAAGCTGAGACCCAGTACTTC. Translating it yields CASSPEAETQYF.

This clonotype was counted at least ten times. The V gene is TRBV5-5, the J gene TRBJ1-3; D perhaps matches TRBD1 (6 bases). The CDR3 sequence is 15 residues long. V lost 2 bases to trimming and J lost 3 bases, with 12 bases between them. Germline values: CDR1 SGHKS, CDR2 YYEKEE (reference sequence). The CDR3 region has the DNA TGTGCCAGCAGCTTCATGGGGGACAATGGAAACACCATATATTTT. As protein: CASSFMGDNGNTIYF.

V gene TRBV20-1 combines with J gene TRBJ2-3; D ambiguous. V was trimmed by 2 bases and J by 2 bases, leaving 8 bases between them. Per the germline V gene, CDR1 is DFQATT and CDR2 is SNEGSKA (reference sequence). The CDR3 consists of 13 residues. CDR3 nucleotides: TGCAGTGCTAGACCGAGGAACACAGATACGCAGTATTTT. This gives the protein CSARPRNTDTQYF.

This clonotype was seen at least ten times. The chain joins TRBV15 to TRBJ2-7; D is perhaps TRBD2 (6 bases). Trimming shortened V by 0 bases and J by 5 bases, and 14 bases separated the two germline ends. Germline V lookup: CDR1 LNHNV, CDR2 YYDKDF (reference sequence). The CDR3 has 15 residues. CDR3 sequence: CATSREWRELNEQYF. DNA of the CDR3: TGTGCCACCAGCAGAGAATGGAGGGAATTGAACGAGCAGTACTTC.

This clonotype showed up many times. This chain joins TRBV12-3 or TRBV12-4 and TRBJ2-1, with a weak D call TRBD1 (6 bases). V was shortened by 3 bases and J by 1 base, with 10 bases between the two germline ends. There are 15 residues in the CDR3. CDR3 nucleotide sequence: TGTGCCAGCAGTTTCGCAGGGGCGTCCTACAATGAGCAGTTCTTC. It encodes CASSFAGASYNEQFF.

The chain employs TRBV7-9 and TRBJ2-1; no clear D. Germline CDR1 reads SEHNR; CDR2 reads FQNEAQ (reference sequence). The CDR3 is made up of 17 amino acids. V lost 4 bases and J 2 bases, leaving 18 bases between the germline ends. CDR3 coding DNA: TGTGCCAGCAGCTCCCCTGGGGTGGGATCCCCCTACAATGAGCAGTTCTTC. It is translated as CASSSPGVGSPYNEQFF.

Ten or more counts support this clonotype. J is TRBJ2-5 and V is TRBV28; the D gene is possibly TRBD2 (6 bases). Trimming took off 3 bases at V and 9 bases at J, with 14 bases between the two ends. This CDR3 comprises 13 residues. CDR1 is MDHEN, CDR2 SYDVKM, per germline. CDR3 region: CASSLEGKMSQYF. The CDR3 DNA sequence: TGTGCCAGCAGTTTGGAGGGGAAGATGTCCCAGTACTTC.

The chain couples TRBV7-8 to TRBJ2-7; 7 nucleotides agree with TRBD1. Germline assignment: CDR1 SGHVS and CDR2 FQNEAQ. The length of the CDR3 is 14 residues. The trim removed 2 bases at V and 3 bases at J, leaving 4 bases unmatched. The CDR3 coding sequence is TGTGCCAGCAGCTTATGGCAGGGGGACTACGAGCAGTACTTC. This gives the protein CASSLWQGDYEQYF.

This clonotype was found once. A much larger clone lies one base from this, so it may be a read error. The chain combines TRBV20-1 with TRBJ1-1; D unresolved. CDR1 and CDR2 from the germline V gene are DFQATT and SNEGSKA (reference sequence). V lost 4 bases and J lost 0, with 12 bases in between. CDR3 length equals 14 residues. The CDR3 DNA reads as TGCAGTGCTACGCGGTTCAGCATGAACACTGAAGCTTTCTTT. The encoded protein is CSATRFSMNTEAFF.

A note on this clonotype: Possible read error: a much larger clone is one base away. V is TRBV3-1 and J is TRBJ2-5; 10 bases fit TRBD2. V gave up 1 base and J gave up 2 bases; unmatched junction bases: 4. Germline assignment: CDR1 LGHDT and CDR2 YNNKEL (reference sequence). The CDR3 sequence is 16 residues long. DNA for the CDR3: TGTGCCAGCAGCCAAGCCACGACTAGCGGGCAAGAGACCCAGTACTTC. Its protein product is CASSQATTSGQETQYF.

This clonotype was recorded many times. The rearrangement links TRBV20-1 to TRBJ2-1; D gene ambiguous. This CDR3 region has 12 residues. Germline V gene sequence: CDR1 DFQATT, CDR2 SNEGSKA (reference sequence). Trimming stripped 5 bases from V and 7 bases from J, with 12 bases between. DNA for the CDR3: TGCAGTGCTGAGCGTCTGCGGAATGAGCAGTTCTTC. It yields the protein CSAERLRNEQFF.